One sample yielded the 3 T cell receptor beta chains listed below, sequenced in a study of blood T cells in healthy people across ages. With a J-beta primer mix and a sample-barcoded 5' primer, a second PCR ran about 7 to 11 cycles. TCRdb redid the calling of the 5' RACE reads with MiXCR, one entry per CDR3 protein. The table has roughly 1,500,000 distinct CDR3 sequences, 42% seen once. Specimen: blood. The receptors here all came from a young woman in good health.

The rearrangement links TRBV20-1 to TRBJ2-3; D may match TRBD1 or TRBD2 (5 bases each). The CDR3 extends over 15 amino acids. Germline V gene data show CDR1 as DFQATT and CDR2 as SNEGSKA (reference sequence). V was shortened by 3 bases and J by 2 bases, with 15 bases between the two germline ends. The CDR3 reads CSASRGPLNTDTQYF. For the CDR3, the DNA is TGCAGTGCTAGTCGGGGACCCCTTAACACAGATACGCAGTATTTT.

The rearrangement joins TRBV6-1 to TRBJ1-5; the D is unclear. Germline V CDR1 and CDR2: MNHNS, SASEGT. This CDR3 contains 13 residues. The germline V and J ends were trimmed by 6 bases and 4 bases, with 10 bases remaining between them. In nucleotides, the CDR3 is TGTGCCAGCAGAGAAACACTTAATCAGCCCCAGCATTTT. Translating it yields CASRETLNQPQHF.

The CDR3 DNA reads TGTGCCAGCAGTTCCGGCTCCCGAGGGTACTTC. It specifies CASSSGSRGYF. The rearrangement joins TRBV6-6 to TRBJ2-4; no clear D. V lost 4 bases and J 15 bases, leaving 13 bases between the germline ends. The CDR3 length is 11 residues. Germline V gives CDR1 MNHNY, CDR2 SVGAGI (reference sequence).